This is a list of T cell receptor beta chains from one sample in a study of vaccination and CD4 T cells after COVID-19. TCRdb re-called the PCR reads through MiXCR, storing one row per CDR3 protein. The sample includes tens of thousands of distinct CDR3 sequences, under 75% of them seen just once. Their antigens are not known. Sequenced input: CD4+ T cells from blood, cultured in vitro. The receptors originated from a human donor who had recovered from COVID-19. The CDR3 runs from the conserved cysteine through the conserved F or W. Each record gives: clone size, V gene, CDR3 protein. Rows give clone size only sometimes, using once, few, many, or a class for an expanded clone.

>NA|TRBV27
CASSLLAGAYNEQFF
>NA|TRBV7-2
CASSLGGRGELFF
>once|TRBV6-2/TRBV6-3
CASSLGLGKTDLLTEAFF
>NA|TRBV28
CASSFWDREGGYTF
>NA|TRBV7-3
CASSLGVGLGYEQYF
>NA|TRBV2
CASRRTEQETQYF
>NA|TRBV20-1
CSARLTSAQETQYF
>NA|TRBV29-1
CSVSQGNSPLHF
>NA|TRBV27
CASSLLGLAGRDEQFF
>NA|TRBV15
CGTSRVRTGLGELFF
>few|TRBV20-1
CSARTSGRTYEQYF
>NA|TRBV30
CAWRPWQGGTDGYTF
>once|TRBV20-1
CSAPILEGGTDTQYF
>NA|TRBV5-5
CASSINSGNTIYF
>few|TRBV28
CASSLWVGAPGEAFF
>NA|TRBV7-8
CASSLSQGGETQYF
>NA|TRBV28
CASKTEETQYF
>once|TRBV7-9
CASSFMGTSGNTIYF
>NA|TRBV5-1
CASRRTGLNSPLHF
>NA|TRBV4-3
CASSQDSRGGQQPQHF
>NA|TRBV7-2
CASSSKITKSGARTDTQYF
>NA|TRBV28
CASSFPGVRADTQYF
>few|TRBV7-2
CASSLAQDGQGAFGYTF
>few|TRBV20-1
CSAGQGGTVSGANVLTF
>NA|TRBV7-2
CASSKQNTGELFF
>NA|TRBV11-2
CASSLGSLPNEKLFF
>few|TRBV6-1
CASSEHGRPPGELFF
>NA|TRBV18
CASSGLWMLAKNIQYF
>NA|TRBV3-1
CASSQGAGGPFAQYF
>NA|TRBV14
CASSQLQGPNTEAFF
>NA|TRBV7-2
CASSFQEGGYSPLHF
>once|TRBV20-1
CSAFVTGSYGYTF
>NA|TRBV30
CASKTQEYSGNTIYF
>NA|TRBV19
CASSRIASAKNIQYF
>NA|TRBV25-1
CASSEGGSFYGYTF